The TCR beta chain described here comes from a study of control samples from healthy donors and cancer patients (dated by TCRdb to the early 2020s). The CDR3 covers 14 residues, taking in both the cysteine and the phenylalanine. The CDR3 DNA has 42 bases and is translated from base 1. CDR1 SGHTA and CDR2 FQGTGA are derived from the germline V gene. V gives up 1 base and J gives up 9 bases, and the segment between their germline ends measures 13 bases. Concerning this clone: Its antigen has not been determined. No base quality information exists; no much larger clone differs at one position.

Library preparation employed the immunoSEQ multiplex PCR assay. This immuneACCESS table, as held by TCRdb, lists in-frame sequences with V and J called but not all clones. Of the missing ones, under half trace to an unresolved V gene in checked studies; the others have no known cause. Recorded for this sample are around 150,000 clones; 80% to 90% of them occurred a single time. The ten largest clonotypes hold around 12% of the sample. What was sequenced was blood. This receptor was identified in a man between 25 and 39 years old in good health. The chain is made from TRBV7-3 and TRBJ1-5, with the D gene not clear enough to name. The CDR3: CASSLSNSPGPQHF. The DNA sequence reads TGTGCCAGCAGCTTAAGTAACAGTCCTGGGCCCCAGCATTTT.